This T cell receptor beta chain derives from a study of cytomegalovirus exposure and HLA in healthy donors. Turning to this clone: Its antigen remains unidentified.

General study findings and limits: V segments that were indistinguishable, TRBV6-2 and TRBV6-3 among them, were omitted from analysis.

PCR involved 60 Vbeta and 13 Jbeta primers. The protocol was immunoSEQ multiplex PCR, while the TCRdb copy is restricted to in-frame clones and leaves out a portion. The table lists just under 250,000 clones, roughly 82% of them singletons. There are 18 residues in the CDR3. Trimming shortened V by 0 bases and J by 0 bases, and 15 bases separated the two germline ends. Per germline, CDR1 LGHNA and CDR2 YNFKEQ. This TCR derives from a woman aged 35 to 49 in good health and CMV-seropositive. The chain employs TRBV4-2 and TRBJ1-3; D is ambiguous. The sequencing input was PBMCs. In nucleotides, the CDR3 is TGTGCCAGCAGCCAAGATTCTGTACAGTCAAACTCTGGAAACACCATATATTTT. Translating it yields CASSQDSVQSNSGNTIYF.